This T cell receptor (beta chain) was profiled in a study of shared clonotypes between healthy human individuals. Looking at the study overall: Three CD4 naive, three CD4 memory, two CD8 naive and one CD8 memory plate were used per donor.

Germline assignment: CDR1 SGHAT and CDR2 FQNNGV. V was shortened by 1 base and J by 5 bases, with 23 bases between the two germline ends. The CDR3 totals 18 residues. The repertoire was sequenced with immunoSEQ multiplex PCR; TCRdb's copy has only in-frame clones and lacks some. This sample carries a few million clones, more than 85% of them seen once, and the ten largest clones take under 0.45%. Healthy adults negative for HIV, lacking recent acute infections or vaccinations, served as donors. This sequence was found in a man younger than 30 in good health. Some clones in this sample may be carry-over from other donors' samples. The rearrangement links TRBV11-2 to TRBJ1-1; tentatively, D is TRBD1 (5 bases). Sequenced: naive CD4+ T cells from PBMCs. Subset of the sample: CD45RA+ positively selected. CDR3: CASSLVPRRGPEDTEAFF. DNA of the CDR3: TGTGCCAGCAGCTTAGTGCCCCGGAGGGGCCCCGAGGATACTGAAGCTTTCTTT.